This T cell receptor beta chain derives from a study of graft-versus-host responses after intestinal transplantation. Study context: The transplants performed in recipients were multivisceral, liver-intestinal, or isolated intestinal. Recipients across the board were started on anti-thymocyte globulin induction, then kept on tacrolimus and steroids for two to three years.

The V gene's germline CDR1 is SGHRS and CDR2 YFSETQ. The CDR3 has 16 residues. Trimming pared 0 bases from V and 1 base from J, leaving 12 bases between. Generated by immunoSEQ multiplex PCR, the TCRdb table keeps only in-frame clones and is missing some. The sample shows approximately 99,000 clones, about 90% of them seen only once. Comments on this clone: Its cognate antigen is unknown.

The receptor comes from a human donor who was the organ donor for an intestinal transplant. The material sequenced was unstimulated CD8+ T cells sorted from spleen or lymph node cells, taken before transplant. The chain joins TRBV5-1 to TRBJ2-3; maybe TRBD2 (6 bases). The CDR3 is CASSLGRGPRTDTQYF. The CDR3, as DNA: TGCGCCAGCAGCTTGGGGCGGGGACCACGCACAGATACGCAGTATTTT.